This T cell receptor beta chain came from a study of shared clonotypes between healthy human individuals. Broader study findings: Generation probabilities of non-shared clonotypes were lower (relative to those shared by all four donors).

On sorted subsets, replicate PCRs used 200 to 250 ng DNA, or approximately 33,000 T cell genomes. Original processing methods: Without quality scores, immunoSEQ junctional reads could not be filtered like full-length reads. Generated by immunoSEQ multiplex PCR, the TCRdb table keeps only in-frame clones and is missing some. The V and J calls and clone size were taken over from that table, and D and trimming were inferred from the DNA. The profile shows 2 million to 2.5 million clones, approximately 96% of them singletons. This clone was recorded once. Antigen unknown. Into CD45RA+ naive and CD45RA-negative memory subsets, the CD4+ cells were split. Sequencing was done on a sample of naive CD4+ T cells sorted from blood. Subset indicated: CD45RA+ positively selected. This clonotype originated in a man between 18 and 29 years old in good health.

CDR3 bases: TGTGCCAGCGGGTGGGGCTACGAGCAGTACTTC. Translated: CASGWGYEQYF. V usage is TRBV6-1 and J usage is TRBJ2-7; D remains unclear. This CDR3 comprises 11 residues. V was trimmed by 8 bases and J by 3 bases, leaving 8 bases between them. Germline CDR1 MNHNS, CDR2 SASEGT.